This is a list of T cell receptor beta chains from one sample in a study of identifying expanded T cells in peripheral blood. Repertoires were generated with immunoSEQ multiplex PCR, while TCRdb's copy carries only in-frame clones and drops some. The repertoire holds about 130,000 clones, with about 88% as singletons. The sequenced sample consisted of blood. The source is a person aged 18 to 70 in good health. Both conserved end residues are part of each CDR3.

v_call: TRBV5-1
j_call: TRBJ1-2
cdr3_aa: CASSTGQANYGYTF

v_call: TRBV9
j_call: TRBJ2-5
cdr3_aa: CASSVAGQRETQYF

v_call: TRBV5-8
j_call: TRBJ2-5
cdr3_aa: CASSFMGDQETQYF

v_call: TRBV30
j_call: TRBJ1-1
cdr3_aa: CAWMGQGATEAFF

v_call: TRBV30
j_call: TRBJ1-4
cdr3_aa: CAWRPTGAIEKLFF

v_call: TRBV7-8
j_call: TRBJ2-7
cdr3_aa: CASSFAREQYF

v_call: TRBV7-3
j_call: TRBJ2-1
cdr3_aa: CASSLSGVREQFF

v_call: TRBV6-5
j_call: TRBJ2-7
cdr3_aa: CASSLVASGRYEQYF

v_call: TRBV11-2
j_call: TRBJ2-1
cdr3_aa: CASSSSGRSNEQFF

v_call: TRBV5-1
j_call: TRBJ2-3
cdr3_aa: CASSSLRRSGTDTQYF

v_call: TRBV18
j_call: TRBJ1-3
cdr3_aa: CASSPRDRQRVLSGNTIYF

v_call: TRBV10-3
j_call: TRBJ2-3
cdr3_aa: CAISERGTTDTQYF

v_call: TRBV2
j_call: TRBJ1-5
cdr3_aa: CASRADRENQPQHF

v_call: TRBV9
j_call: TRBJ1-2
cdr3_aa: CASSVEGDWYGYTF

v_call: TRBV5-6
j_call: TRBJ2-7
cdr3_aa: CASSSTKGFAISYEQYF

v_call: TRBV28
j_call: TRBJ1-4
cdr3_aa: CASSSYDPRTNEKLFF

v_call: TRBV10-3
j_call: TRBJ1-1
cdr3_aa: CAISESGQMNTEAFF

v_call: TRBV7-9
j_call: TRBJ1-2
cdr3_aa: CASSPAGAEGGGYTF

v_call: TRBV28
j_call: TRBJ1-2
cdr3_aa: CASSPGVYGYTF

v_call: TRBV5-6
j_call: TRBJ2-3
cdr3_aa: CASSPKKAGGPRTDTQYF

v_call: TRBV2
j_call: TRBJ2-5
cdr3_aa: CATGPRAGETQYF

v_call: TRBV5-6
j_call: TRBJ2-5
cdr3_aa: CASSSTRQGETQYF

v_call: TRBV5-4
j_call: TRBJ2-3
cdr3_aa: CASSTPGTSGRWGTDTQYF

v_call: TRBV7-8
j_call: TRBJ1-2
cdr3_aa: CASSLPGRDYGYTF

v_call: TRBV5-1
j_call: TRBJ1-1
cdr3_aa: CASSLGSNTEAFF

v_call: TRBV2
j_call: TRBJ2-3
cdr3_aa: CASSGQATDTQYF

v_call: TRBV2
j_call: TRBJ1-1
cdr3_aa: CASSVMEGAFF

v_call: TRBV13
j_call: TRBJ2-5
cdr3_aa: CASSKDRVETQYF

v_call: TRBV5-1
j_call: TRBJ1-1
cdr3_aa: CASSSQGSEAFF

v_call: TRBV5-1
j_call: TRBJ2-3
cdr3_aa: CASSLRSDSTDTQYF

v_call: TRBV4-1
j_call: TRBJ2-7
cdr3_aa: CASSQEHLLGTGWNEQYF

v_call: TRBV6-1
j_call: TRBJ2-2
cdr3_aa: CASSEVTSSTGELFF

v_call: TRBV27
j_call: TRBJ2-2
cdr3_aa: CASSVGGAPGELFF

v_call: TRBV5-6
j_call: TRBJ2-7
cdr3_aa: CASSPDGTHYEQYF

v_call: TRBV5-1
j_call: TRBJ2-1
cdr3_aa: CASSWGLLSYNEQFF

v_call: TRBV11-2
j_call: TRBJ2-5
cdr3_aa: CASSYNSFQETQYF

v_call: TRBV6-6
j_call: TRBJ1-1
cdr3_aa: CASTEGGPTEAFF